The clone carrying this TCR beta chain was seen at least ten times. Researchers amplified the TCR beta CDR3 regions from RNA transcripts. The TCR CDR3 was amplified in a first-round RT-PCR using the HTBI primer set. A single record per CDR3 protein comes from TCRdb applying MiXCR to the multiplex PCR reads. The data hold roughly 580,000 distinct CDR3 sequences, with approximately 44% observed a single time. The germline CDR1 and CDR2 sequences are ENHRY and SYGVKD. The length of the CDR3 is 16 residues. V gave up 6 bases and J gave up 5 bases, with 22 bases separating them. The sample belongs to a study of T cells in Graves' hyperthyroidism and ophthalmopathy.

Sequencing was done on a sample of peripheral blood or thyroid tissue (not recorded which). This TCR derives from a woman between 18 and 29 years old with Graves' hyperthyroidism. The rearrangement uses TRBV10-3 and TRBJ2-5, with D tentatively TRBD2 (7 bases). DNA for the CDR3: TGTGCCATCAGGAGGACGGGGGGCTCATCGGGGGAGACCCAGTACTTC. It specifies CAIRRTGGSSGETQYF.